This T cell receptor (beta chain) derives from a study of T cells in localized non-small cell lung cancer. The study's findings and limits: Longer overall survival associated with higher blood T cell density; shorter survival with higher adjacent-lung clonality. Of the top 100 tumor clones, median about 56 were in adjacent lung, approximately 28 among its top 100.

This CDR3 contains 15 residues. Trimming removed 2 bases from V and 7 bases from J; junction bases left unmatched: 3. The germline V gene encodes CDR1 PRHDT and CDR2 FYEKMQ (reference sequence). On this clone itself: Its specificity is not known.

The method was immunoSEQ multiplex PCR; TCRdb's version includes in-frame clones alone and lacks a portion of them. The sample lists under 65,000 clones, about 87% seen once, with 22% in the top ten. The source was peripheral blood, collected before any cancer treatment. This rearrangement joins TRBV13 to TRBJ2-1; 12 nucleotides align to TRBD2. This TCR was sampled from a man between 40 and 69 years old with stage I squamous cell lung carcinoma. This CDR3 reads CASSLLAGGRNEQFF. CDR3 nucleotides: TGTGCCAGCAGCTTACTAGCGGGAGGGCGAAATGAGCAGTTCTTC.